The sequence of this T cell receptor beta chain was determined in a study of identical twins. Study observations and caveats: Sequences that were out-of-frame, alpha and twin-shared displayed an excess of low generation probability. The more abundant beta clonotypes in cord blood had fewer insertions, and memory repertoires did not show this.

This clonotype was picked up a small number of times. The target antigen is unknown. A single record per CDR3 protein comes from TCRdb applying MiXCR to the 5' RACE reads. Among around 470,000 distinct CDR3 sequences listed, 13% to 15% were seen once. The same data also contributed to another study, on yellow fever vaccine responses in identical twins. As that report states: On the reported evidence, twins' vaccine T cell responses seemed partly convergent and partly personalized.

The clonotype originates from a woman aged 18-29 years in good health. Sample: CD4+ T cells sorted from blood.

The chain's CDR3 is CSASQPNTGELFF. DNA for the CDR3: TGCAGTGCTAGTCAACCGAACACCGGGGAGCTGTTTTTT. The chain carries TRBV20-1 and TRBJ2-2; D is ambiguous. Trimming shortened V by 3 bases and J by 0 bases, and 5 bases separated the two germline ends. Germline loops: CDR1 DFQATT, CDR2 SNEGSKA (reference sequence). The CDR3 spans 13 residues.